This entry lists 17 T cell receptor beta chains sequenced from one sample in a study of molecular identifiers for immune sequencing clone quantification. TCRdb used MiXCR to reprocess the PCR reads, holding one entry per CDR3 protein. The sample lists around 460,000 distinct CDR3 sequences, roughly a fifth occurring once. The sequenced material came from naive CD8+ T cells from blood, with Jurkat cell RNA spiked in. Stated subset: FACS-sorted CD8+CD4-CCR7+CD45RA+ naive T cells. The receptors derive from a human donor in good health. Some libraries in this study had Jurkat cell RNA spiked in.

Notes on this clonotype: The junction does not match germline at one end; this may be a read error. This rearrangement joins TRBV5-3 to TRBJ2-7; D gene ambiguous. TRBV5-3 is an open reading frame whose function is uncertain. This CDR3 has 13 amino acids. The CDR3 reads CASSLDLDYEQYF. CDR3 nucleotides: TGTGCCAGCAGCTTGGATCTGGACTACGAGCAGTACTTC.

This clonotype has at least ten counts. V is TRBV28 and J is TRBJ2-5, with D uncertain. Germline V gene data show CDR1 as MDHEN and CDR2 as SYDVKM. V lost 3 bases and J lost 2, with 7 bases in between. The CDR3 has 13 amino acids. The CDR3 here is CASSLSTQETQYF. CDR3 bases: TGTGCCAGCAGTTTGTCGACACAAGAGACCCAGTACTTC.

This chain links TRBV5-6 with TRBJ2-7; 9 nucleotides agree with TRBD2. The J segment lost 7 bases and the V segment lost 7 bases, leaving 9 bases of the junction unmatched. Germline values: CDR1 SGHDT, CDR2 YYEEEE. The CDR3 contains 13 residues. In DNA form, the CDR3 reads TGTGCCAGCGGAGTAGCGGGAGTATCGGAGCAGTACTTC. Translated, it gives CASGVAGVSEQYF. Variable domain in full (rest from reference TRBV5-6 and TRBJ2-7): DAGVTQSPTHLIKTRGQQVTLRCSPKSGHDTVSWYQQALGQGPQFIFQYYEEEERQRGNFPDRFSGHQFPNYSSELNVNALLLGDSALYLCASGVAGVSEQYFGPGTRLTVT.

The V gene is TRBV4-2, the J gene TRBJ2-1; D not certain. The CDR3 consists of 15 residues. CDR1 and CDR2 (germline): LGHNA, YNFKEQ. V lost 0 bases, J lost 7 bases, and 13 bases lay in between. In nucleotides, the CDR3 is TGTGCCAGCAGCCAAGATCGACCTCTGGGGAATGAGCAGTTCTTC. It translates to CASSQDRPLGNEQFF.

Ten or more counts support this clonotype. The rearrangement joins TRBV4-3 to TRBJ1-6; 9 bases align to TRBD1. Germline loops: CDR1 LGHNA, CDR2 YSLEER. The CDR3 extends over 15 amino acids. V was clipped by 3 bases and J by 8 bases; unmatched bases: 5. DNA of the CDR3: TGCGCCAGCAGCCAGGACAGGGGAATTGATTCACCCCTCCACTTT. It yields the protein CASSQDRGIDSPLHF.

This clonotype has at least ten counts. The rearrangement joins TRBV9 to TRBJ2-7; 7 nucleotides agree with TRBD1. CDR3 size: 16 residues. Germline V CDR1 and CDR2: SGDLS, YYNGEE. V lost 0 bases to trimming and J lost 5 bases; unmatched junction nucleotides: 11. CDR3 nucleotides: TGTGCCAGCAGCGTAGATCGGGCAGGGGGTTACCACGAGCAGTACTTC. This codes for CASSVDRAGGYHEQYF.

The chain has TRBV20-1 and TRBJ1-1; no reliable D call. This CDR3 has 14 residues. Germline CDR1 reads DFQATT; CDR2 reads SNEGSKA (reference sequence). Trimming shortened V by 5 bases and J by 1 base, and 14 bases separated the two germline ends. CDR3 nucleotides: TGCAGTGCTCCCGTCGGGAGTCCGAACACTGAAGCTTTCTTT. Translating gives CSAPVGSPNTEAFF.

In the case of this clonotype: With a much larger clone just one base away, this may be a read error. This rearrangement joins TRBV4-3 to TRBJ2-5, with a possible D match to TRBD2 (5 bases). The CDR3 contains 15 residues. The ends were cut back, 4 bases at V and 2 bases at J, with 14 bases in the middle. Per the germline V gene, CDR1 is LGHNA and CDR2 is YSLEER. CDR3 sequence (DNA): TGCGCCAGCAGCCTAATTATCGGGGTTCAAGAGACCCAGTACTTC. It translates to CASSLIIGVQETQYF.

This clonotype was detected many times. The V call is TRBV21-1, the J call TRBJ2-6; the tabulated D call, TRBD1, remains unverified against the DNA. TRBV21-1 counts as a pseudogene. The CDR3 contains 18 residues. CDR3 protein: CASSKAGGGSSGANVLTF. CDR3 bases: TGTGCCAGCAGCAAAGCCGGGGGCGGTAGCTCTGGGGCCAACGTCCTGACTTTC.

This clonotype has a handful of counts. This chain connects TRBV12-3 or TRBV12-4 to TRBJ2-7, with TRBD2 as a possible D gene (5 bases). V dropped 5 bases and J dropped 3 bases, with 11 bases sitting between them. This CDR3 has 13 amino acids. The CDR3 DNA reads TGTGCCAGCAGTAACGGGGTAGGCTACGAGCAGTACTTC. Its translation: CASSNGVGYEQYF.

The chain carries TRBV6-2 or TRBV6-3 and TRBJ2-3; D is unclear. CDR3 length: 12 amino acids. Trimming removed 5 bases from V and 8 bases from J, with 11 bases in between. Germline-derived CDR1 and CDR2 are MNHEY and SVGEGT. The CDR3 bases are TGTGCCAGCAGTGCCCAAGTTCGTACGCAGTATTTT. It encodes CASSAQVRTQYF.

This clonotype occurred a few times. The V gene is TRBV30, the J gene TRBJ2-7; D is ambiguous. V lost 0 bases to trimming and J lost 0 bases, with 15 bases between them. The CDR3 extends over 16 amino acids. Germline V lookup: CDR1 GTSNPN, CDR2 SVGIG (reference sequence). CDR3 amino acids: CAWSVPAITLSYEQYF. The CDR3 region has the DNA TGTGCCTGGAGTGTACCCGCCATTACTCTCTCCTACGAGCAGTACTTC.

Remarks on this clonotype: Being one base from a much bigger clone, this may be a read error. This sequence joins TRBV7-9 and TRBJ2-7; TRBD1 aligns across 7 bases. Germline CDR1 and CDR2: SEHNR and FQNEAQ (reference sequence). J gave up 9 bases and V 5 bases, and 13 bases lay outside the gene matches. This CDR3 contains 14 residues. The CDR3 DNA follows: TGTGCCAGCAGCCCTTCTTGGACAGGCCCGGTGCAGTACTTC. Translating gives CASSPSWTGPVQYF.

DNA of the CDR3: TGTGCCAGCAGCTGGGGATATACAGGGGGGCCCAACACTGAAGCTTTCTTT. Translated: CASSWGYTGGPNTEAFF. The rearrangement links TRBV5-4 to TRBJ1-1; 8 nucleotides line up with TRBD1. Germline CDR1 reads SGHNT; CDR2 reads YYREEE (reference sequence). J lost 2 bases, V lost 3 bases, and 12 bases had no gene match. The CDR3 contains 17 residues.

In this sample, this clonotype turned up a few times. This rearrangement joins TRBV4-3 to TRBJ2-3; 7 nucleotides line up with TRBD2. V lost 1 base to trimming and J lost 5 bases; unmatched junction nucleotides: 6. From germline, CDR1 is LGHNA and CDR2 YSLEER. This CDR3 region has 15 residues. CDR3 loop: CASSQGTSSRDTQYF. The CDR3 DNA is TGCGCCAGCAGCCAAGGGACTAGTTCGCGAGATACGCAGTATTTT.

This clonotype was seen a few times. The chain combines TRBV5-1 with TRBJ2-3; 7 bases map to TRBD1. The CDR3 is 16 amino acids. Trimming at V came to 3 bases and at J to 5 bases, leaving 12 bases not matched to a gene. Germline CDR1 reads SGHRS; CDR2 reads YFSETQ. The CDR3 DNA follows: TGCGCCAGCAGCTCCTCAGACAGGGTCAAGGAAGATACGCAGTATTTT. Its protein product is CASSSSDRVKEDTQYF.

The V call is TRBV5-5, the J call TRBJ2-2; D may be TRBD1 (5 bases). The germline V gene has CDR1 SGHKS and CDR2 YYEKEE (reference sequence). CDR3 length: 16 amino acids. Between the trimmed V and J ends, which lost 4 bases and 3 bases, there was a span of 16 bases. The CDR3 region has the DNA TGTGCCAGCAGCGGCCCTCGGGCAGGGTACACCGGGGAGCTGTTTTTT. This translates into CASSGPRAGYTGELFF.